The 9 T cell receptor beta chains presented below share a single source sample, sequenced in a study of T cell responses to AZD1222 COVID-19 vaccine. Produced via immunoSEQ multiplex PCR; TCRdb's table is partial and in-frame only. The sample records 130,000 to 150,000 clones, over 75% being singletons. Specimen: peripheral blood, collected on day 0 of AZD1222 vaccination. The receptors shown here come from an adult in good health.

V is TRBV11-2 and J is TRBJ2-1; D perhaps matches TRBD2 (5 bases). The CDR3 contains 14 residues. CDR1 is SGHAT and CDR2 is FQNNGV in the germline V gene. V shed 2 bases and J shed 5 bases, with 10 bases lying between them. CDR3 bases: TGTGCCAGCAGCTTAATTAGCGTAGACAATGAGCAGTTCTTC. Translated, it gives CASSLISVDNEQFF.

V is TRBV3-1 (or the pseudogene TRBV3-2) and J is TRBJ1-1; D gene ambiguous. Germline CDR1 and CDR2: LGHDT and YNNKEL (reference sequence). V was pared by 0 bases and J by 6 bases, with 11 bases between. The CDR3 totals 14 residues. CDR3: CASSQEPVLPEAFF. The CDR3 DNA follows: TGTGCCAGCAGCCAAGAGCCGGTCCTCCCTGAAGCTTTCTTT.

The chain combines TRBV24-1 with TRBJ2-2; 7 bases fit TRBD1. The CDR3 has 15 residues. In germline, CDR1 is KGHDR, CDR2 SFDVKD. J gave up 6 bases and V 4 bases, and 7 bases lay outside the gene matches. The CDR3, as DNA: TGTGCCACCAGTGACGCGACAGGGATACCCGGGGAGCTGTTTTTT. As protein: CATSDATGIPGELFF.

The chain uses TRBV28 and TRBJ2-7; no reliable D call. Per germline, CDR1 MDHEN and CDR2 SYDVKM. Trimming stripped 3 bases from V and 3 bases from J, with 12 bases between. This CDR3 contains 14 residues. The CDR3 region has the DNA TGTGCCAGCAGTTTTTCCCCCGATATCTACGAGCAGTACTTC. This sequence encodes CASSFSPDIYEQYF.

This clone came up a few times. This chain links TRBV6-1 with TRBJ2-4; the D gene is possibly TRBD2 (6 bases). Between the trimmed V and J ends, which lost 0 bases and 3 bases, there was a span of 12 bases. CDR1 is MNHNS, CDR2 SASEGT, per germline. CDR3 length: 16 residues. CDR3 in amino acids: CASSEALWGGKNIQYF. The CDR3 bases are TGTGCCAGCAGTGAAGCCCTTTGGGGAGGCAAAAACATTCAGTACTTC.

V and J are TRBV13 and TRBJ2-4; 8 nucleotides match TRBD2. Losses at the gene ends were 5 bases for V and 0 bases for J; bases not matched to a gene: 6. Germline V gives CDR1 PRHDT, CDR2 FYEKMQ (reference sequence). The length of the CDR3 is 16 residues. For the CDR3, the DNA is TGTGCCAGCAGCCCCACTAGCGGACGAGCCAAAAACATTCAGTACTTC. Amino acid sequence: CASSPTSGRAKNIQYF.

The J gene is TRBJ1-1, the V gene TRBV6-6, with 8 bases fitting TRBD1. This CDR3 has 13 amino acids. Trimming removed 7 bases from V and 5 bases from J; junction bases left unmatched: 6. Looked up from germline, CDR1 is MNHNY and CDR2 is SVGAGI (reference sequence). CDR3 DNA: TGTGCCAGCACCCCAGGGGGCCGGACTGAAGCTTTCTTT. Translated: CASTPGGRTEAFF.

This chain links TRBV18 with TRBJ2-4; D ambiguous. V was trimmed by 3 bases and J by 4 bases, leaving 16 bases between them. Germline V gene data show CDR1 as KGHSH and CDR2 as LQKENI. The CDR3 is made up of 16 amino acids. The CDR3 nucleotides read TGTGCCAGCTCACCCACTTCACCAACCCTAAAAAACATTCAGTACTTC. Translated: CASSPTSPTLKNIQYF.

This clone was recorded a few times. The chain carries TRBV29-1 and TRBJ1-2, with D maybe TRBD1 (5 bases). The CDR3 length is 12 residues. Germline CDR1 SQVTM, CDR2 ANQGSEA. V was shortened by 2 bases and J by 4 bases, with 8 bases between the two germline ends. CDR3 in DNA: TGCAGCGTTGAAAGGGGCATCTATGGCTACACCTTC. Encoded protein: CSVERGIYGYTF.